This entry concerns a single TCR beta chain. Its antigen remains unknown. This specimen belongs to a study of cytomegalovirus exposure and HLA in healthy donors. PCR employed 60 Vbeta and 13 Jbeta primers. Libraries were prepared by immunoSEQ multiplex PCR; TCRdb keeps only in-frame clonotypes and omits some of them. The profile covers roughly 160,000 clones, with 80% to 90% appearing a single time and about 9.3% taken by the ten largest. This CDR3 region has 13 residues. V dropped 8 bases and J dropped 4; count of bases not matched to a gene: 5. Germline V gene data show CDR1 as LNHDA and CDR2 as SQIVND (reference sequence). Study-wide results and caveats: In a later analysis, most CMV-associated TCR beta chains appeared HLA-restricted.

Sample: PBMCs. The receptor comes from a young man in good health and CMV-seropositive. This chain uses TRBV19 with TRBJ1-2; TRBD1 matches at 9 bases. CDR3 nucleotide sequence: TGTGCCAGTTTTCCGACAGGGGGCTATGGCTACACCTTC. This encodes CASFPTGGYGYTF.